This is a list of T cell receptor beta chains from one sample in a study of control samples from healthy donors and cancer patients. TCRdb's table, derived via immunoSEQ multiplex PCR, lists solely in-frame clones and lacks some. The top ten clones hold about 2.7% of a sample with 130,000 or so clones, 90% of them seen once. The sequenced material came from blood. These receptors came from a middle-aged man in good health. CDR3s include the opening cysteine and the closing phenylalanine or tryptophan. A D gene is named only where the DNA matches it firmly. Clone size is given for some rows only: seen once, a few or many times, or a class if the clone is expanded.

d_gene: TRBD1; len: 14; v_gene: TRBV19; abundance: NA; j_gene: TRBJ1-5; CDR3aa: CASRPNRGGQPQHF; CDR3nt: TGTGCCAGTAGGCCCAACAGGGGCGGCCAGCCCCAGCATTTT
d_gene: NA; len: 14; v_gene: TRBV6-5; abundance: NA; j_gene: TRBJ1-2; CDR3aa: CASGMAGANYGYTF; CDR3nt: TGTGCCAGCGGGATGGCAGGGGCTAACTATGGCTACACCTTC
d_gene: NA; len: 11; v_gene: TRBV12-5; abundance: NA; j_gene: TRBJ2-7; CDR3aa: CASGLPGEQYF; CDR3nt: TGTGCTAGTGGTTTGCCCGGCGAGCAGTACTTC
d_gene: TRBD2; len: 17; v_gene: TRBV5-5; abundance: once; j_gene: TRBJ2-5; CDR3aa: CASSLGSTGGVQETQYF; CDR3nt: TGTGCCAGCAGCTTGGGTTCTACTGGGGGGGTTCAAGAGACCCAGTACTTC
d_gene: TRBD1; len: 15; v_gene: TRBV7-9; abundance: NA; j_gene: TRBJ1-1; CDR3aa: CASRRGTGGYTEAFF; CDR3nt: TGTGCCAGCAGACGAGGGACAGGGGGTTATACTGAAGCTTTCTTT
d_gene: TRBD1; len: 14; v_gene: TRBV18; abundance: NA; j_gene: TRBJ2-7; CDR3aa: CASSPPAGGNEQYF; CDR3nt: TGTGCCAGCTCACCACCGGCAGGGGGCAACGAGCAGTACTTC
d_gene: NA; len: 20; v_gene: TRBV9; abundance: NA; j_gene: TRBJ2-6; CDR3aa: CASSAGTRKGLGSGANVLTF; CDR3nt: TGTGCCAGCAGCGCTGGGACAAGGAAAGGTTTAGGCTCTGGGGCCAACGTCCTGACTTTC
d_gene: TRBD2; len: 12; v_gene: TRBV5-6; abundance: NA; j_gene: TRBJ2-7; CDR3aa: CASSYSGGEQYF; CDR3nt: TGTGCCAGCAGCTACTCGGGGGGAGAGCAGTACTTC
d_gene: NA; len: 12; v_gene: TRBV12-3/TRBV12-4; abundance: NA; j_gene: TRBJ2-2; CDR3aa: CASSFYTGELFF; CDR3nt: TGTGCCAGCAGTTTTTATACCGGGGAGCTGTTTTTT
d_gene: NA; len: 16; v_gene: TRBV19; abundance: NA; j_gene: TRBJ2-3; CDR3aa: CASTPGAAGLTDTQYF; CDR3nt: TGTGCCAGTACCCCGGGGGCGGCGGGGCTCACAGATACGCAGTATTTT
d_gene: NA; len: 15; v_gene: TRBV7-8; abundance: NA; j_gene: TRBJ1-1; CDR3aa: CASSLPDFTNTEAFF; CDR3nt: TGTGCCAGCAGCCTTCCGGACTTCACGAACACTGAAGCTTTCTTT
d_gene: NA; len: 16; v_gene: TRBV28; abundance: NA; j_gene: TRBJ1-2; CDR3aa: CASTAGGESPPGGYTF; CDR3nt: TGTGCCAGCACCGCTGGGGGGGAGAGCCCTCCCGGGGGCTACACCTTC
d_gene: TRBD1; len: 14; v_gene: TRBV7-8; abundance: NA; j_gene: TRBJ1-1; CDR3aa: CASSLGQANTEAFF; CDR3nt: TGTGCCAGCAGCTTGGGACAGGCGAACACTGAAGCTTTCTTT
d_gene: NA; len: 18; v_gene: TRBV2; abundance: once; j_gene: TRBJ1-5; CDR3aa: CASNSGRRDMYSNQPQHF; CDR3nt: TGTGCCAGCAATTCCGGACGGCGGGACATGTATAGCAATCAGCCCCAGCATTTT
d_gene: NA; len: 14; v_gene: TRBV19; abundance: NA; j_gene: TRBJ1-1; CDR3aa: CASSVYRAGTEAFF; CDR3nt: TGTGCCAGTAGCGTTTACAGGGCGGGCACTGAAGCTTTCTTT
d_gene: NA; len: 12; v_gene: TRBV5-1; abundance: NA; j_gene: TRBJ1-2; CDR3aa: CASSLYRYGYTF; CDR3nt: TGCGCCAGCAGCTTGTACAGATATGGCTACACCTTC
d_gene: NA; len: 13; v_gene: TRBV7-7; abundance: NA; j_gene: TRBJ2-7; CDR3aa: CASSLSGVHEQYF; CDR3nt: TGTGCTAGCAGCTTATCAGGGGTCCACGAGCAGTACTTC
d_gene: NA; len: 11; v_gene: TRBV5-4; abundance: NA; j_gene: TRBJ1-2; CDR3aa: CASSLDYGYTF; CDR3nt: TGTGCCAGCAGCTTAGATTACGGCTACACCTTC
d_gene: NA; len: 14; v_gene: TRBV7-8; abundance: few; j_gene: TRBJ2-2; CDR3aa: CASRIREGTGELFF; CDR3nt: TGTGCCAGCCGAATTAGAGAGGGAACCGGGGAGCTGTTTTTT
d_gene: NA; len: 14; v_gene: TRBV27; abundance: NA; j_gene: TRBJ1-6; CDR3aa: CASSPGTGKSPLHF; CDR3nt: TGTGCCAGCAGTCCGGGGACGGGAAAATCACCCCTCCACTTT
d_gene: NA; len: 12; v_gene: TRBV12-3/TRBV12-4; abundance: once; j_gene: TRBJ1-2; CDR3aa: CASRAGSVGYTF; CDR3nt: TGTGCCAGCAGGGCGGGGTCCGTCGGCTACACCTTC
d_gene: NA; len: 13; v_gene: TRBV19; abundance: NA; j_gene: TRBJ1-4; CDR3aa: CASSIQGGEKLFF; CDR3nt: TGTGCCAGTAGTATCCAGGGCGGTGAAAAACTGTTTTTT
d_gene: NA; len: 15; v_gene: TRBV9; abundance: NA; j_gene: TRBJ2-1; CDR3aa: CASSVDSPSYNEQFF; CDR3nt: TGTGCCAGCAGCGTAGATAGTCCATCCTACAATGAGCAGTTCTTC
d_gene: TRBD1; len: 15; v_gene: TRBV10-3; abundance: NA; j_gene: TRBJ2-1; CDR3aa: CAISRGQGGGGEQFF; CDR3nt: TGTGCCATCAGCCGGGGACAGGGGGGGGGTGGTGAGCAGTTCTTC
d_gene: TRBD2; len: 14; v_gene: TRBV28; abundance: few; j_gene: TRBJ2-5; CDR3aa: CASSQLADQETQYF; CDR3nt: TGTGCCAGCAGCCAACTAGCGGACCAAGAGACCCAGTACTTC
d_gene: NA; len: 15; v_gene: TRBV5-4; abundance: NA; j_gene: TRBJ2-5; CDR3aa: CASSSTLGGAETQYF; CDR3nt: TGTGCCAGCAGTTCGACTTTAGGGGGAGCCGAGACCCAGTACTTC